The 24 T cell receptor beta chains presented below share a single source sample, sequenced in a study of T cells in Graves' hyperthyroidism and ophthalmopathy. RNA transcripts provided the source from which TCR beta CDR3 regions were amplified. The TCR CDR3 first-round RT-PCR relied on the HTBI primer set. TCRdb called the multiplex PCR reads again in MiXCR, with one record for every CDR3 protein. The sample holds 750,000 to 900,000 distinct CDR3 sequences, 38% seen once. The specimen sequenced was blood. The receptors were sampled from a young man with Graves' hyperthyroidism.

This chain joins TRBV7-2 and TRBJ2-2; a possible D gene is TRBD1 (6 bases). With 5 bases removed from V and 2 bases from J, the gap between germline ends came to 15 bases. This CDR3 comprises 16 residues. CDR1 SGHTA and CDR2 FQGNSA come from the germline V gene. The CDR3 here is CASSPRPGDNTGELFF. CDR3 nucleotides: TGTGCCAGCAGCCCCCGGCCAGGGGATAACACCGGGGAGCTGTTTTTT.

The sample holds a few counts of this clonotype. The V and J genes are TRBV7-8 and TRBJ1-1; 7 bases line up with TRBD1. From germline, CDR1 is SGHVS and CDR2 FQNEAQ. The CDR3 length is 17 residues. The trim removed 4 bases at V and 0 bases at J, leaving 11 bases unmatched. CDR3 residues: CASSYSTGARMNTEAFF. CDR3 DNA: TGTGCCAGCAGCTACAGTACAGGGGCCAGGATGAACACTGAAGCTTTCTTT.

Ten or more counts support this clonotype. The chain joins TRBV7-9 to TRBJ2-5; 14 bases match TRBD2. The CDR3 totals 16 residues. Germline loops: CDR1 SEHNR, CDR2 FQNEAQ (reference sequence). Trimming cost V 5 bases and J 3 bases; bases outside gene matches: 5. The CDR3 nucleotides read TGTGCCAGCAGCCCCCGACTAGCGGGAGGGAAAGAGACCCAGTACTTC. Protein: CASSPRLAGGKETQYF.

The CDR3 DNA reads as TGTGCCAGCAGGCTCAGGGGTCGGGGTAGAGAGACCCAGTACTTC. This codes for CASRLRGRGRETQYF. This sequence joins TRBV12-3 or TRBV12-4 and TRBJ2-5; D perhaps matches TRBD1 (6 bases). V gave up 6 bases and J gave up 4 bases, with 18 bases separating them. The CDR3 extends over 15 amino acids.

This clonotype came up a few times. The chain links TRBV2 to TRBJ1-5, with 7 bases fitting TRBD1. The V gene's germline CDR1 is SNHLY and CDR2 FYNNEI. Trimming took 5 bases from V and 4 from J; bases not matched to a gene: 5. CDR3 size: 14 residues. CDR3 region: CASSYRDRNQPQHF. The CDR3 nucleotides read TGTGCCAGCAGTTACCGGGACAGAAATCAGCCCCAGCATTTT. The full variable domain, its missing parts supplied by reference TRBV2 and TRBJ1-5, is EPEVTQTPSHQVTQMGQEVILRCVPISNHLYFYWYRQILGQKVEFLVSFYNNEISEKSEIFDDQFSVERPDGSNFTLKIRSTKLEDSAMYFCASSYRDRNQPQHFGDGTRLSIL.

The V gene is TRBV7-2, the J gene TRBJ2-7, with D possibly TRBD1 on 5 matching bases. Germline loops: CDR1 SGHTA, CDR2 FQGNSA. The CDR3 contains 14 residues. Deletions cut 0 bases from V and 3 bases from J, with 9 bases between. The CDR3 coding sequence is TGTGCCAGCAGCTTAGCCCCAGGACACTACGAGCAGTACTTC. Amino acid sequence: CASSLAPGHYEQYF.

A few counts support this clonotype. As DNA, the CDR3 is TGTGCCAGTAGTATGCACCCGGGGACAGGGCGTCCCGGGGAGCTGTTTTTT. Its translation is CASSMHPGTGRPGELFF. This chain joins TRBV19 and TRBJ2-2; 9 positions agree with TRBD1. V lost 3 bases, J lost 6 bases, and 11 bases stayed unmatched. CDR1 and CDR2 from the germline V gene are LNHDA and SQIVND (reference sequence). This CDR3 has 17 amino acids.

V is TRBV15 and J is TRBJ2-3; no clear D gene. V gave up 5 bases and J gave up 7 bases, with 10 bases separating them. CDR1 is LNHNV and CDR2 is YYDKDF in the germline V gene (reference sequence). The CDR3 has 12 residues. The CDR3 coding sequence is TGTGCCACCAGCCTTGATGGTCATACGCAGTATTTT. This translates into CATSLDGHTQYF. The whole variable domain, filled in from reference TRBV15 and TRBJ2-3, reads DAMVIQNPRYQVTQFGKPVTLSCSQTLNHNVMYWYQQKSSQAPKLLFHYYDKDFNNEADTPDNFQSRRPNTSFCFLDIRSPGLGDTAMYLCATSLDGHTQYFGPGTRLTVL.

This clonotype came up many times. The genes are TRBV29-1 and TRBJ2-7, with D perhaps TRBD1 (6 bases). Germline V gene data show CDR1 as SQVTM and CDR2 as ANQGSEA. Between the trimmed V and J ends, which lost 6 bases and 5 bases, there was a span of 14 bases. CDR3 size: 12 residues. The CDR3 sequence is CSVGGSIDEQYF. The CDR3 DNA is TGCAGCGTAGGGGGTTCCATAGACGAGCAGTACTTC.

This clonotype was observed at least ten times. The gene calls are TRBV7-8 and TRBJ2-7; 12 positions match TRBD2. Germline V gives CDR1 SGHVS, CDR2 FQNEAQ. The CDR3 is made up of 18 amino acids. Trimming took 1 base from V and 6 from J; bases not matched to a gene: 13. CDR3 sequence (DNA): TGTGCCAGCAGCTTAGACCCCCACTCTAGCGGGGGGGCCGGCGAGCAGTACTTC. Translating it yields CASSLDPHSSGGAGEQYF.

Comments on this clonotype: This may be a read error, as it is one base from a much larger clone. The CDR3: CASSLAGAANEQYF. CDR3 nucleotides: TGTGCCAGCAGCCTTGCCGGGGCAGCCAACGAGCAGTACTTC. The chain uses TRBV7-9 and TRBJ2-7, with D perhaps being TRBD1 or TRBD2 (5 bases each). In germline, CDR1 is SEHNR, CDR2 FQNEAQ (reference sequence). The germline V and J ends were trimmed by 5 bases and 5 bases, with 16 bases remaining between them. The CDR3 is 14 amino acids.

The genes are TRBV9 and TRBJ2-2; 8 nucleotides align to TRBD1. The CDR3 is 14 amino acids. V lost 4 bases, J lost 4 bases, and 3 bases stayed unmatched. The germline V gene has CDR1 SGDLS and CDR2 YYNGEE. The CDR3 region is CASSRTGTTGELFF. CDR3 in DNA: TGTGCCAGCAGCAGGACAGGGACCACCGGGGAGCTGTTTTTT. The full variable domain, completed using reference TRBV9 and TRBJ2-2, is DSGVTQTPKHLITATGQRVTLRCSPRSGDLSVYWYQQSLDQGLQFLIQYYNGEERAKGNILERFSAQQFPDLHSELNLSSLELGDSALYFCASSRTGTTGELFFGEGSRLTVL.

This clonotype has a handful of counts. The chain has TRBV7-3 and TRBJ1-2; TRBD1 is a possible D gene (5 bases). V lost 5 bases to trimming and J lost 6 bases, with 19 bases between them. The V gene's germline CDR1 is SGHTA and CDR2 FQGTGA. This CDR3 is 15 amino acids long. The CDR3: CASSPQGFSMDGYTF. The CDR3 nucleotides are TGTGCCAGCAGCCCTCAGGGTTTCTCTATGGATGGCTACACCTTC.

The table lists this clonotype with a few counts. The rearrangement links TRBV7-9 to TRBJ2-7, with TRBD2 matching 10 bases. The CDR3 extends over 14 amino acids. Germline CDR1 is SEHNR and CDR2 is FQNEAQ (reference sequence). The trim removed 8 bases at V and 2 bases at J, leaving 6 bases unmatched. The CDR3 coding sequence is TGTGCCAGCCATACTAGCGGGGCACCCTACGAGCAGTACTTC. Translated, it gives CASHTSGAPYEQYF. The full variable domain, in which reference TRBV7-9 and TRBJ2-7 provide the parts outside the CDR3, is DTGVSQNPRHKITKRGQNVTFRCDPISEHNRLYWYRQTLGQGPEFLTYFQNEAQLEKSRLLSDRFSAERPKGSFSTLEIQRTEQGDSAMYLCASHTSGAPYEQYFGPGTRLTVT.

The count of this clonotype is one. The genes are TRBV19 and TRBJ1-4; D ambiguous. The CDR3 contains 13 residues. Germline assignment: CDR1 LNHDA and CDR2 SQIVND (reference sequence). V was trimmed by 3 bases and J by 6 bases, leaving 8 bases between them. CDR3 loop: CASSIVLDEKLFF. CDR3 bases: TGTGCCAGTAGTATCGTCCTTGATGAAAAACTGTTTTTT.

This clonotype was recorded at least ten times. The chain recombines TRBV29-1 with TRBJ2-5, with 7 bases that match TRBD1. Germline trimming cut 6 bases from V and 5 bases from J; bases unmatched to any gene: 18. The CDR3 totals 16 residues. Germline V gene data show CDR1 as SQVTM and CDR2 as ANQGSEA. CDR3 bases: TGCAGCGTGGGACCAATAGGGGGACAGCCCGTGGAGACCCAGTACTTC. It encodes CSVGPIGGQPVETQYF.

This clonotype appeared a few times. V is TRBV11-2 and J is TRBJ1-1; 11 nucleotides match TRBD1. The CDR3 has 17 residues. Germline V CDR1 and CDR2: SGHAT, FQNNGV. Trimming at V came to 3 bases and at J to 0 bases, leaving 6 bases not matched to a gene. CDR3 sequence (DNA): TGTGCCAGCAGCTTGGTAGGACAGGGGGCGGTGAACACTGAAGCTTTCTTT. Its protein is CASSLVGQGAVNTEAFF.

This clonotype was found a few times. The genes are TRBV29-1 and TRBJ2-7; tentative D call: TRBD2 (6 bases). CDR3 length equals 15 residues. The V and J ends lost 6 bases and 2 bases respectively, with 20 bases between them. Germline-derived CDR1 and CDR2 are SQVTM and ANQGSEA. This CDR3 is CSVGGDSSYTYEQYF. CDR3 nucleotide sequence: TGCAGCGTGGGGGGAGACAGTAGCTATACCTACGAGCAGTACTTC.

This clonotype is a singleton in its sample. In nucleotides, the CDR3 is TGCAGCGGTCGGGGGCTCGTCGGAGCCGGGGAGCTGTTTTTT. Protein sequence: CSGRGLVGAGELFF. J is TRBJ2-2 and V is TRBV29-1; D is possibly TRBD1 or TRBD2 (6 bases each). The V end lost 7 bases, the J end lost 6 bases, and 18 bases lay between the germline ends. Germline CDR1 is SQVTM and CDR2 is ANQGSEA. CDR3 size: 14 residues.

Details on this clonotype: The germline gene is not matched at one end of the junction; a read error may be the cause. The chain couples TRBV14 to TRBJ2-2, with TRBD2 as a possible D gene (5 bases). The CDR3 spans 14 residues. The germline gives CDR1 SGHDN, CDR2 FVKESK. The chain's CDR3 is CASSPGLATGEPFF. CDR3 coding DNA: TGTGCCAGCAGCCCCGGCTTGGCCACCGGGGAGCCGTTTTTT.

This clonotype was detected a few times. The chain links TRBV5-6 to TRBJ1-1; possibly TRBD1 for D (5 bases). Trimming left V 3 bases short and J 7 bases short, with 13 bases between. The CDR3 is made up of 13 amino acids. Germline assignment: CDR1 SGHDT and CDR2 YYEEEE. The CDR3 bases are TGTGCCAGCAGCTGGGGGGACGGGCGTGAAGCTTTCTTT. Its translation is CASSWGDGREAFF.

CDR3 nucleotides: TGTGCCAGCAGCCCTGGATTCGGCGCGGCCGGGGAGCTGTTTTTT. Amino acids: CASSPGFGAAGELFF. The genes are TRBV3-1 and TRBJ2-2; D unclear. The CDR3 covers 15 residues. The germline CDR1 and CDR2 sequences are LGHDT and YNNKEL (reference sequence). V lost 4 bases, J lost 6 bases, and 15 bases lay in between.

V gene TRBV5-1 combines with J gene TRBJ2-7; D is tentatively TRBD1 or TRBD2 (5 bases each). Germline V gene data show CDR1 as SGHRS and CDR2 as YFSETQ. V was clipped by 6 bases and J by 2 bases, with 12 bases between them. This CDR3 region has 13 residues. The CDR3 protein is CASTLGTPYEQYF. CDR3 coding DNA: TGCGCCAGCACATTGGGGACCCCCTACGAGCAGTACTTC.

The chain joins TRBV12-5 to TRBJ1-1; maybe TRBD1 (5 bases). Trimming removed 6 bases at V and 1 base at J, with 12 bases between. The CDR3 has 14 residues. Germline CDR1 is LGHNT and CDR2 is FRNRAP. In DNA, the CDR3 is TGTGCTAGTGGCTGGGGACGCACGAACACTGAAGCTTTCTTT. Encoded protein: CASGWGRTNTEAFF. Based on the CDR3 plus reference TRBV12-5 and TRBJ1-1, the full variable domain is DARVTQTPRHKVTEMGQEVTMRCQPILGHNTVFWYRQTMMQGLELLAYFRNRAPLDDSGMPKDRFSAEMPDATLATLKIQPSEPRDSAVYFCASGWGRTNTEAFFGQGTRLTVV.